The present T cell receptor beta chain was sequenced within a study of control samples from healthy donors and cancer patients. The table came from immunoSEQ multiplex PCR; TCRdb's copy has only in-frame clones and leaves some out. The table lists 95,000 to 130,000 clones, over 75% of them singletons. This CDR3 contains 15 residues. Germline V gene lookup returns CDR1 SGHAT and CDR2 FQNNGV. This clone appeared once. Compared with germline, one end of the junction differs, possibly owing to a read error. The clonotype was recovered from a woman aged 50 to 60 with colorectal cancer. The chain couples TRBV11-2 to TRBJ2-7, with D perhaps TRBD1 (6 bases). Sequencing used PBMCs. The CDR3 DNA reads as TGTGCCAGCAGCCTAGACCGGGACACTAACTACGAGCAGTACTTC. Encoded protein: CASSLDRDTNYEQYF.